This TCR beta chain was profiled in a study of cytomegalovirus exposure and HLA in healthy donors. In the case of this clone: Its antigen is not known.

PCR amplification relied on 60 Vbeta primers (plus 13 Jbeta primers). Assay used: immunoSEQ multiplex PCR; TCRdb lists only in-frame clones, some missing. The sample carries about 170,000 clones, 80% recorded once. General study results and limits: Sequence variants that were highly shared formed a cluster that was likely a sequencing artifact. When analyzed later, a missense DCLRE1C variant was found to be linked to TCR beta V- and J-gene trimming. When the data were analyzed later, several of the most significant clusters appeared to be linked to common viral pathogens. The authors later found most CMV-associated TCR beta chains appeared HLA-restricted.

The germline V and J ends were trimmed by 10 bases and 5 bases, with 15 bases remaining between them. Germline-derived CDR1 and CDR2 are SNHLY and FYNNEI. CDR3 length: 12 residues. The chain combines TRBV2 with TRBJ2-7, with D perhaps given as TRBD1 or TRBD2 (7 bases each). Sequenced sample: PBMCs. The sequence derives from a male donor in good health and CMV-seronegative. CDR3 nucleotide sequence: TGTGCCACCAGGGGGGGGCGCCACGAGCAGTACTTC. As protein: CATRGGRHEQYF.